Following are 28 T cell receptor beta chains from one sample sequenced in a study of blood T cells in healthy people across ages. The use of a sample-barcoded 5' primer and a J-beta primer mix characterized a second PCR of roughly 6 to 12 cycles. TCRdb passed the 5' RACE reads through MiXCR, listing each CDR3 protein once. The sample includes approximately 830,000 distinct CDR3 sequences, less than 80% of them seen just once. The sample taken for sequencing was blood. The origin of the receptors is a young man in good health.

The sample holds one count of this clonotype. The chain recombines TRBV7-9 with TRBJ2-3; D is unclear. The CDR3 is 15 residues long. The ends were cut back, 3 bases at V and 2 bases at J, with 12 bases in the middle. CDR1 is SEHNR, CDR2 FQNEAQ, per germline (reference sequence). CDR3 bases: TGTGCCAGCAGCTTCACGGCGTCCACCACAGATACGCAGTATTTT. Translating it yields CASSFTASTTDTQYF. Full variable domain (remainder filled in from reference TRBV7-9 and TRBJ2-3): DTGVSQNPRHKITKRGQNVTFRCDPISEHNRLYWYRQTLGQGPEFLTYFQNEAQLEKSRLLSDRFSAERPKGSFSTLEIQRTEQGDSAMYLCASSFTASTTDTQYFGPGTRLTVL.

This chain uses TRBV20-1 with TRBJ1-4; D gene unclear. V lost 1 base and J 8 bases, leaving 5 bases between the germline ends. The germline gives CDR1 DFQATT, CDR2 SNEGSKA (reference sequence). This CDR3 is built from 11 residues. The CDR3, as DNA: TGCAGTGCTAGAGGTAGCGAAAAACTGTTTTTT. Translated: CSARGSEKLFF.

The V and J genes are TRBV7-2 and TRBJ2-3; D is possibly TRBD1 (5 bases). The end of the DNA is better explained by TRBJ1-5, so the J call may be wrong. The germline CDR1 and CDR2 sequences are SGHTA and FQGNSA. This CDR3 spans 16 amino acids. The CDR3 region is CASSSVSGRNNQPQHF. CDR3 nucleotides: TGTGCCAGCAGCTCCGTTTCGGGGCGGAACAATCAGCCCCAGCATTTT.

J is TRBJ2-5 and V is TRBV10-3; no clear D gene. The CDR3 is 15 residues long. Trimming left V 2 bases short and J 4 bases short, with 14 bases between. Germline V gene sequence: CDR1 ENHRY, CDR2 SYGVKD. This chain's CDR3 is CAISEVERLGETQYF. The CDR3 nucleotides are TGTGCCATCAGTGAGGTTGAGAGGCTCGGAGAGACCCAGTACTTC.

The chain combines TRBV6-2 or TRBV6-3 with TRBJ2-4; 10 bases map to TRBD1. The J call is in doubt because the DNA end fits TRBJ2-7 better. Looked up from germline, CDR1 is MNHEY and CDR2 is SVGEGT. There are 16 residues in the CDR3. The CDR3 here is CASSFFPGQGSHEQYF. DNA of the CDR3: TGTGCCAGCAGTTTTTTTCCGGGACAGGGGAGCCACGAGCAGTACTTC.

The chain uses TRBV24-1 and TRBJ2-1; D possibly corresponds to TRBD1 (6 bases). TRBJ2-7 matches the DNA end more closely, so the J call is doubtful. Germline lookup yields CDR1 KGHDR and CDR2 SFDVKD. This CDR3 comprises 13 residues. CDR3 DNA: TGTGCCACCCTCCTCAGACAGGCTTACGAGCAGTACTTC. Protein sequence: CATLLRQAYEQYF.

This rearrangement joins TRBV29-1 to TRBJ2-7; 7 bases are a match to TRBD1. The CDR3 has 12 amino acids. V shed 7 bases, J shed 3 bases, and the junction held 6 bases outside the gene matches. The germline V gene encodes CDR1 SQVTM and CDR2 ANQGSEA. CDR3 DNA: TGCAGCGGCGACAGGGCTGGCTACGAGCAGTACTTC. Protein: CSGDRAGYEQYF.

The J gene is TRBJ1-2, the V gene TRBV7-2, with D possibly matching TRBD1 (5 bases). CDR3 length: 15 amino acids. Germline CDR1 SGHTA, CDR2 FQGNSA. Between the trimmed V and J ends, which lost 4 bases and 7 bases, there was a span of 19 bases. This CDR3 is CASSSIWGAGLGYTF. CDR3 coding DNA: TGTGCCAGCAGCTCAATATGGGGCGCGGGGCTTGGCTACACCTTC.

The rearrangement joins TRBV6-6 to TRBJ2-6; maybe TRBD1 (6 bases). The CDR3 has 14 residues. The germline V gene encodes CDR1 MNHNY and CDR2 SVGAGI (reference sequence). V shed 7 bases and J shed 3 bases, with 10 bases lying between them. The CDR3 region is CASTQGRGANVLTF. In DNA, the CDR3 is TGTGCCAGCACCCAGGGGCGTGGGGCCAACGTCCTGACTTTC.

The V call is TRBV9, the J call TRBJ2-4; TRBD2 matches 7 bases. The CDR3 spans 15 residues. Per the germline V gene, CDR1 is SGDLS and CDR2 is YYNGEE. V shed 0 bases and J 13 bases; nucleotides not matched to a gene: 13. CDR3 nucleotide sequence: TGTGCCAGCAGCGTAGGAACCCAGCGGGATGAGGGGCAGTACTTC. It yields the protein CASSVGTQRDEGQYF.

This clonotype came up a few times. J is TRBJ2-7 and V is TRBV29-1; no definite D call. The germline V gene has CDR1 SQVTM and CDR2 ANQGSEA. CDR3 length: 13 residues. V lost 3 bases, J lost 1 base, and 10 bases lay in between. CDR3 DNA sequence: TGCAGCGTTGACCCGGACGGGTCCTACGAGCAGTACTTC. It specifies CSVDPDGSYEQYF.

This chain connects TRBV7-3 to TRBJ2-1; 9 bases are a match to TRBD2. J lost 0 bases, V lost 7 bases, and 1 base had no gene match. The CDR3 contains 14 residues. CDR1 and CDR2 from the germline V gene are SGHTA and FQGTGA. The CDR3 region is CASKRGASYNEQFF. In DNA form, the CDR3 reads TGTGCCAGCAAGCGGGGGGCCTCCTACAATGAGCAGTTCTTC.

V gene TRBV9 combines with J gene TRBJ2-3; perhaps TRBD2 as D (7 bases). V was cut by 0 bases and J by 5 bases, with 13 bases left in between. CDR1 SGDLS and CDR2 YYNGEE come from the germline V gene. The CDR3 totals 15 residues. CDR3 protein: CASSVDGGQGDTQYF. DNA for the CDR3: TGTGCCAGCAGCGTAGACGGGGGGCAGGGAGATACGCAGTATTTT.

The chain joins TRBV2 to TRBJ2-5; D remains ambiguous. Trimming took 9 bases from V and 5 from J, leaving 16 bases between them. The CDR3 totals 13 residues. Looked up from germline, CDR1 is SNHLY and CDR2 is FYNNEI. CDR3 coding DNA: TGTGCCAGAACCCAAGGCACCCGGGAGACCCAGTACTTC. Translated: CARTQGTRETQYF. Complete variable domain (other parts from reference TRBV2 and TRBJ2-5): EPEVTQTPSHQVTQMGQEVILRCVPISNHLYFYWYRQILGQKVEFLVSFYNNEISEKSEIFDDQFSVERPDGSNFTLKIRSTKLEDSAMYFCARTQGTRETQYFGPGTRLLVL.

The chain couples TRBV12-3 or TRBV12-4 to TRBJ1-2, with D perhaps matching TRBD1 (5 bases). The CDR3 loop spans 13 amino acids. V was pared by 7 bases and J by 7 bases, with 16 bases between. CDR3 coding DNA: TGTGCCAGCATCACAGGTTCTAGGGGTGGCTACACCTTC. Translation gives CASITGSRGGYTF.

The chain is built from TRBV9 and TRBJ2-4; 10 nucleotides align to TRBD2. The J call is uncertain, as TRBJ2-7 better fits the DNA end. In germline, CDR1 is SGDLS, CDR2 YYNGEE. This CDR3 contains 15 residues. CDR3 in amino acids: CASSPPRAGGYEQYF. CDR3 DNA: TGTGCCAGCAGCCCCCCAAGAGCGGGAGGGTACGAGCAGTACTTC.

The chain is built from TRBV10-3 and TRBJ2-1; D gene ambiguous. The CDR3 has 10 amino acids. V dropped 10 bases and J dropped 7 bases, with 8 bases sitting between them. CDR1 ENHRY and CDR2 SYGVKD come from the germline V gene. The CDR3 region has the DNA TGTGCCACCCGAGGAAATGAGCAGTTCTTC. It yields the protein CATRGNEQFF.

This clonotype has more than one count but fewer than ten. V usage is TRBV5-1 and J usage is TRBJ2-3, with TRBD2 identical over 10 bases. The CDR3 extends over 18 amino acids. V dropped 1 base and J dropped 0; count of bases not matched to a gene: 8. CDR1 and CDR2 (germline): SGHRS, YFSETQ. The CDR3 DNA follows: TGCGCCAGCAGCTTGCGCCCTAGCGGGGGATTGAGCACAGATACGCAGTATTTT. Encoded protein: CASSLRPSGGLSTDTQYF.

The chain uses TRBV6-6 and TRBJ2-5, with TRBD1 identical over 7 bases. Germline V CDR1 and CDR2: MNHNY, SVGAGI (reference sequence). V was pared by 6 bases and J by 0 bases, with 7 bases of the junction left unmatched. This CDR3 region has 15 residues. DNA for the CDR3: TGTGCCAGCAGCTCGGGACAGCCCTACCAAGAGACCCAGTACTTC. Protein sequence: CASSSGQPYQETQYF.

The J gene is TRBJ1-1, the V gene TRBV10-3; D not certain. The CDR3 contains 13 residues. Per the germline V gene, CDR1 is ENHRY and CDR2 is SYGVKD. The germline V and J ends were trimmed by 2 bases and 2 bases, with 6 bases remaining between them. The CDR3 DNA is TGTGCCATCAGTGAGCGGCAAAACACTGAAGCTTTCTTT. Translated: CAISERQNTEAFF.

This chain connects TRBV25-1 to TRBJ2-7; 12 nucleotides line up with TRBD2. CDR3 length equals 17 residues. After removal of 3 bases from V and 8 bases from J, the junction contained 14 bases not matched to a gene. CDR1 MGHDK and CDR2 SYGVNS come from the germline V gene. The DNA of the CDR3 is TGTGCCAGCAGTGATGACGATAGACTAGCGGGGGTCATGAAGCAGTACTTC. This encodes CASSDDDRLAGVMKQYF.

The V call is TRBV3-1, the J call TRBJ2-3; TRBD2 matches at 11 bases. Germline-derived CDR1 and CDR2 are LGHDT and YNNKEL (reference sequence). V shed 3 bases and J 2 bases; nucleotides not matched to a gene: 1. The CDR3 is 15 residues long. The CDR3 spells CASSQTSGDTDTQYF. CDR3 DNA: TGTGCCAGCAGCCAGACTAGCGGGGACACAGATACGCAGTATTTT.

V is TRBV4-2 and J is TRBJ1-1; D is ambiguous. Trimming took 4 bases from V and 3 from J, leaving 15 bases between them. The CDR3 totals 15 residues. CDR1 is LGHNA, CDR2 YNFKEQ, per germline. CDR3 protein: CASSRSGPPDTEAFF. The CDR3 DNA follows: TGTGCCAGCAGCCGATCGGGTCCACCCGACACTGAAGCTTTCTTT.

There are a few counts of this clonotype. The V call is TRBV6-2 or TRBV6-3, the J call TRBJ2-4; 13 bases agree with TRBD2. This CDR3 region has 21 residues. Germline V lookup: CDR1 MNHEY, CDR2 SVGEGT. V lost 5 bases and J lost 1; bases outside the gene matches: 17. The CDR3 spells CASSPWRRGTSGMAAKNIQYF. DNA of the CDR3: TGTGCCAGCAGTCCCTGGAGGAGAGGGACTAGCGGGATGGCGGCCAAAAACATTCAGTACTTC.

This sequence joins TRBV7-2 and TRBJ2-7; D not resolved. Germline assignment: CDR1 SGHTA and CDR2 FQGNSA. This CDR3 is 14 amino acids long. Trimming stripped 1 base from V and 2 bases from J, with 9 bases between. The CDR3 loop is CASSLGLSAYEQYF. As DNA, the CDR3 is TGTGCCAGCAGCTTAGGTTTATCAGCCTACGAGCAGTACTTC. The variable domain in full, completed from reference TRBV7-2 and TRBJ2-7, reads GAGVSQSPSNKVTEKGKDVELRCDPISGHTALYWYRQSLGQGLEFLIYFQGNSAPDKSGLPSDRFSAERTGGSVSTLTIQRTQQEDSAVYLCASSLGLSAYEQYFGPGTRLTVT.

This clonotype was found a few times. The V gene is TRBV7-2, the J gene TRBJ1-4, with a tentative D call TRBD1 (5 bases). The V end was cut by 5 bases, the J end by 7 bases, with 14 bases between. Per the germline V gene, CDR1 is SGHTA and CDR2 is FQGNSA. The CDR3 contains 14 residues. The CDR3 loop reads CASSIGHSIEKLFF. The CDR3 DNA follows: TGTGCCAGCAGCATTGGACACTCCATTGAAAAACTGTTTTTT.

The CDR3 is CASSVLNAGGSDTQYF. CDR3 nucleotides: TGTGCCAGCAGCGTATTGAACGCGGGGGGGTCAGATACGCAGTATTTT. This chain uses TRBV9 with TRBJ2-3, with TRBD2 matching 9 bases. Germline trimming cut 1 base from V and 4 bases from J; bases unmatched to any gene: 7. The germline V gene has CDR1 SGDLS and CDR2 YYNGEE. The CDR3 runs to 16 residues.

This chain joins TRBV14 and TRBJ1-2; D gene unclear. Germline CDR1 and CDR2: SGHDN and FVKESK. Between the trimmed V and J ends, which lost 2 bases and 6 bases, there was a span of 10 bases. The CDR3 totals 13 residues. The CDR3 loop reads CASSQRAENGYTF. The CDR3 DNA sequence: TGTGCCAGCAGCCAAAGGGCGGAGAATGGCTACACCTTC. Full variable domain (rest looked up from reference TRBV14 and TRBJ1-2): EAGVTQFPSHSVIEKGQTVTLRCDPISGHDNLYWYRRVMGKEIKFLLHFVKESKQDESGMPNNRFLAERTGGTYSTLKVQPAELEDSGVYFCASSQRAENGYTFGSGTRLTVV.